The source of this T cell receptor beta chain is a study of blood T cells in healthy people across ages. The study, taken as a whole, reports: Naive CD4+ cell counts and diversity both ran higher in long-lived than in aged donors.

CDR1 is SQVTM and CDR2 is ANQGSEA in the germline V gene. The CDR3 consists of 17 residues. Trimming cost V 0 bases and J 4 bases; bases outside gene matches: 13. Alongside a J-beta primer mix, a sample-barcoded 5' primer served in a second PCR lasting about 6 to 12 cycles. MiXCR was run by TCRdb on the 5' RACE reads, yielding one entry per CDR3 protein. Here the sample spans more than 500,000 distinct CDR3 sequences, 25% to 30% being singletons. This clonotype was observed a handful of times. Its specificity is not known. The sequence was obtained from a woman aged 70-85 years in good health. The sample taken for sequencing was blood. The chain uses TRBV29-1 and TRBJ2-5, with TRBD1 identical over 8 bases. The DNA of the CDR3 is TGCAGCGTTGAAGAAGGGACAGGAAGGTGGCAGGGAGAGACCCAGTACTTC. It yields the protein CSVEEGTGRWQGETQYF.